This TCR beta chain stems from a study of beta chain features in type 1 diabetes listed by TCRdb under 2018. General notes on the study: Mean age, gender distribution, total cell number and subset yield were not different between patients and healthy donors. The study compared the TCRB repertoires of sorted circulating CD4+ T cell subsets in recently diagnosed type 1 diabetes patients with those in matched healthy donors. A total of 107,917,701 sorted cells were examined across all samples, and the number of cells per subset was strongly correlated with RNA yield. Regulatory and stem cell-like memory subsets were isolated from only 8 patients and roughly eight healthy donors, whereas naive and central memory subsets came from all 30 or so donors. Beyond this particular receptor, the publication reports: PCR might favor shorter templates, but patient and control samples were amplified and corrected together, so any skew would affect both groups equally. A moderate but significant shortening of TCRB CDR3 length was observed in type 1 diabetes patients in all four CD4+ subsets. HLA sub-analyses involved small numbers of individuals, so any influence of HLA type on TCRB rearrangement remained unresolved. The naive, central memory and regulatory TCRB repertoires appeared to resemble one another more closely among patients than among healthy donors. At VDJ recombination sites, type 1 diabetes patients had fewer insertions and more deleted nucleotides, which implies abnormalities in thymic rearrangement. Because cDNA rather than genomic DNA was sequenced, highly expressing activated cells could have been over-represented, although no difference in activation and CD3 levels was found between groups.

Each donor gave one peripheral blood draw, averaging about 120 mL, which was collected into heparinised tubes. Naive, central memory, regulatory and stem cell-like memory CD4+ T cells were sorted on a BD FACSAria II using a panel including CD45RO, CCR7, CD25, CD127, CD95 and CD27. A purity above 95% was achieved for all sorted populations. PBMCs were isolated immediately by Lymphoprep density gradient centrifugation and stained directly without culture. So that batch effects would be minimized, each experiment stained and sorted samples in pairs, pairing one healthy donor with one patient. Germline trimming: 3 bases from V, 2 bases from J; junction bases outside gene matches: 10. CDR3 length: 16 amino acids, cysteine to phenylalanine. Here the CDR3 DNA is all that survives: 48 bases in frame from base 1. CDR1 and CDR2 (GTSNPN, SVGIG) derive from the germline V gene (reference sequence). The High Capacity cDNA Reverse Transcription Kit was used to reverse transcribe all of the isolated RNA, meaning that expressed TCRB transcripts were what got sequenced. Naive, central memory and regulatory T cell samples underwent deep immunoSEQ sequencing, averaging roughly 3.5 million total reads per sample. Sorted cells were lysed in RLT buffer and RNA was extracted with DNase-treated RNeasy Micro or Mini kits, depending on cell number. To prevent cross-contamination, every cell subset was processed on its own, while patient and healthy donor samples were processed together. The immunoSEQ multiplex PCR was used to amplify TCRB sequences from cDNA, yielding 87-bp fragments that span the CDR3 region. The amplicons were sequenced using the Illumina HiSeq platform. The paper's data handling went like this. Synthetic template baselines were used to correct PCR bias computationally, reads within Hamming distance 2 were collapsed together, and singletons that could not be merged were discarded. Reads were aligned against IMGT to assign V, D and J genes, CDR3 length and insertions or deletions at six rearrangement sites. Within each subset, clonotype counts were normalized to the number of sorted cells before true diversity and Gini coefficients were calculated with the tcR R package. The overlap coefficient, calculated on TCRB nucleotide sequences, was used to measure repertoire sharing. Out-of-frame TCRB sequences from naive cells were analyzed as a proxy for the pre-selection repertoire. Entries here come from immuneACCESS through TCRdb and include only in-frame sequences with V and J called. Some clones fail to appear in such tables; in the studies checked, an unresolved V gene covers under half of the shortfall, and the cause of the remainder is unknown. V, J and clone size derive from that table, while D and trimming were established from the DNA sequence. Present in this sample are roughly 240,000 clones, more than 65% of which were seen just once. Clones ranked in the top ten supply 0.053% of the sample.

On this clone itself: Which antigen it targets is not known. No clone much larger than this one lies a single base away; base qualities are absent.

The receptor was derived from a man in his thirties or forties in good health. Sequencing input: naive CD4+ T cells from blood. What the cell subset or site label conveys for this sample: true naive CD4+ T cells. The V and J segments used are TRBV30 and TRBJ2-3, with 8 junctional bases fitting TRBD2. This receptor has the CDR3 CAWREGLAGATDTQYF. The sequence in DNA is TGTGCCTGGAGGGAAGGACTAGCAGGGGCCACAGATACGCAGTATTTT.